Following are 3 T cell receptor beta chains from one sample sequenced in a study of T cell changes during pregnancy in multiple sclerosis. The data were produced by immunoSEQ multiplex PCR, yet TCRdb's version contains in-frame clones alone and is incomplete. The sample comprises more than 80,000 clones, around 90% of which are singletons, and about 3.8% rests with the top ten. This specimen was PBMCs, taken in the first trimester of pregnancy. The receptor source for this set is a female donor in good health, serving as a control in a pregnancy study. Some clones in this sample may be carry-over from other donors' samples.

V is TRBV14 and J is TRBJ2-7; D gene unclear. The CDR3 sequence is 14 residues long. Trimming took 0 bases from V and 0 from J, leaving 6 bases between them. Per the germline V gene, CDR1 is SGHDN and CDR2 is FVKESK. The CDR3 DNA is TGTGCCAGCAGCCAAGACCTCGTCTCCTACGAGCAGTACTTC. Protein sequence: CASSQDLVSYEQYF.

The genes are TRBV5-4 and TRBJ2-3; maybe TRBD2 (5 bases). The CDR3 runs 13 residues. Germline values: CDR1 SGHNT, CDR2 YYREEE (reference sequence). The V end lost 0 bases, the J end lost 5 bases, and 7 bases lay between the germline ends. CDR3 DNA sequence: TGTGCCAGCAGCTTGGCCGGGGTAGATACGCAGTATTTT. The encoded protein is CASSLAGVDTQYF.

J is TRBJ2-7 and V is TRBV4-3; D is unclear. The CDR3 runs 13 residues. Germline assignment: CDR1 LGHNA and CDR2 YSLEER. V lost 0 bases to trimming and J lost 3 bases, with 6 bases between them. CDR3 DNA: TGCGCCAGCAGCCAAGAAAACGGCTACGAGCAGTACTTC. It encodes CASSQENGYEQYF.